This T cell receptor beta chain was profiled in a study of cytomegalovirus exposure and HLA in healthy donors. Study-wide results and limits: Among the sequence variants, a highly shared cluster was likely an artifact of sequencing.

The PCR had 60 Vbeta and 13 Jbeta primers. In the authors' methods: Later reanalysis found approximately 80 million unique TCR beta chains, about 11 million of them shared. TCRdb's table, derived via immunoSEQ multiplex PCR, lists solely in-frame clones and lacks some. The V and J calls and clone size are taken from that table; D and trimming were inferred from the DNA. This sample has some 150,000 clones; approximately 81% occur once, and the top ten carry around 2%. A remark on this clone: What it binds is not known.

The CDR3 extends over 15 amino acids. Looked up from germline, CDR1 is MNHEY and CDR2 is SVGAGI. The V and J ends lost 5 bases and 0 bases respectively, with 11 bases between them. Specimen: PBMCs. This TCR was recovered from a woman between 18 and 30 years old in good health and CMV-seronegative. The chain employs TRBV6-5 and TRBJ1-3; possibly TRBD1 for D (5 bases). CDR3 sequence: CASSQGLISGNTIYF. CDR3 coding DNA: TGTGCCAGCAGTCAGGGACTCATCTCTGGAAACACCATATATTTT.